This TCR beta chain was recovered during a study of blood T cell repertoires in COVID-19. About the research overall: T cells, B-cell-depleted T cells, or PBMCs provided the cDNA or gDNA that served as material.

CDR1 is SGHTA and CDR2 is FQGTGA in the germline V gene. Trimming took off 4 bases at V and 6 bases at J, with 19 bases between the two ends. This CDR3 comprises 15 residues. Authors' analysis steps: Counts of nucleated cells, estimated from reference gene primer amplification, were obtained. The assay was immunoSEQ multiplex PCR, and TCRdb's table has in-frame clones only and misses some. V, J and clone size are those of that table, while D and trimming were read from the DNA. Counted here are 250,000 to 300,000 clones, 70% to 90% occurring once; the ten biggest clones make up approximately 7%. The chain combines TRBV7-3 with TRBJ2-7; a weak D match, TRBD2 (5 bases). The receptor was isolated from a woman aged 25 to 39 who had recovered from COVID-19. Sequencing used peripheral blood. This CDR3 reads CASSSYGGSGFEQYF. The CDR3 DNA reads TGTGCCAGCAGCTCTTATGGAGGCTCCGGGTTCGAGCAGTACTTC.